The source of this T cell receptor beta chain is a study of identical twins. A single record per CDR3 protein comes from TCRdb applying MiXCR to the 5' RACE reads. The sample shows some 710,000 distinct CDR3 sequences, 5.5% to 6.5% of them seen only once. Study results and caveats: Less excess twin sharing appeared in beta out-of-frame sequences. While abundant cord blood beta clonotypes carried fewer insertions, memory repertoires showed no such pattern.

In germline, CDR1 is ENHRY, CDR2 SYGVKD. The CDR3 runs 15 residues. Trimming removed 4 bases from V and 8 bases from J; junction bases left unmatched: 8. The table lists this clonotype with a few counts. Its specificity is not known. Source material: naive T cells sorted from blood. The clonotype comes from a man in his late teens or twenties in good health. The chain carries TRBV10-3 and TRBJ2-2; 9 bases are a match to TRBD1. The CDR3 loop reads CAISAGTGSSGELFF. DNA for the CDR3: TGTGCCATCAGTGCAGGGACAGGGTCTTCGGGGGAGCTGTTTTTT.